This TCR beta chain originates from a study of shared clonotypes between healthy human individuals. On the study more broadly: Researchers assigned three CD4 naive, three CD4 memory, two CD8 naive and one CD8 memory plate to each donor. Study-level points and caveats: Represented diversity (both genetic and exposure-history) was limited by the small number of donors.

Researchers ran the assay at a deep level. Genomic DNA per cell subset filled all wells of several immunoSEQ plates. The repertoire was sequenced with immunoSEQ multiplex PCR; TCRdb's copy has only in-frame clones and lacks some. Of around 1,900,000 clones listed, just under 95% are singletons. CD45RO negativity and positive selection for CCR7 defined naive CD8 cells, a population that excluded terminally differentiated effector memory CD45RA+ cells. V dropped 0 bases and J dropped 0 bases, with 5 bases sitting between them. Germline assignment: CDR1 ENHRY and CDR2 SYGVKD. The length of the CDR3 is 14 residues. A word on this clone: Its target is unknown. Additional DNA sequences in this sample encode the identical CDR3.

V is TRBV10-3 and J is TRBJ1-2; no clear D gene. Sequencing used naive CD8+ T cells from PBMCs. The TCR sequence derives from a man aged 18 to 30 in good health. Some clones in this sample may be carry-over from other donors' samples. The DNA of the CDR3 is TGTGCCATCAGTGAGTCGCCTTCTAACTATGGCTACACCTTC. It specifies CAISESPSNYGYTF.